This is a list of T cell receptor beta chains from one sample in a study of tumor-infiltrating lymphocytes in primary liver carcinoma. TCRdb reanalysed the multiplex PCR reads using MiXCR and keeps one entry per CDR3 protein. The sample contains 100,000 or so distinct CDR3 sequences, around 84% of which appear only once. The specimen sequenced was liver tumor tissue from sampling region 3. Every receptor here comes from a man aged 40-50 years with primary liver carcinoma and hepatitis B virus infection. Each CDR3 is given with its conserved first and last residue. D genes are given only for firm matches. Not all rows give a size; the values are once, few, many and, for expanded clones, a class.

TRBD1	TRBV5-1	-	TRBJ2-5	CTSSLRIGGVETQYF	TGCACCAGCAGCTTGCGGATAGGGGGCGTAGAGACCCAGTACTTC
TRBD1	TRBV6-6	-	TRBJ2-2	CASITGVANTGELLF	TGTGCCAGCATTACAGGGGTGGCGAACACCGGGGAGCTGTTATTT
-	TRBV5-6	-	TRBJ1-6	CASSFSVQGKHF	TGTGCCAGCAGCTTCTCTGTACAGGGCAAACACTTC
-	TRBV2	-	TRBJ1-4	CTSSLTINEKLFF	TGTACCAGCAGCCTCACAATAAATGAAAAACTGTTTTTT
TRBD1	TRBV6-2/TRBV6-3	-	TRBJ2-7	CASSLLDRAHEQYF	TGTGCCAGTAGCCTCCTGGACAGGGCCCACGAACAGTACTTC
-	TRBV11-1	-	TRBJ2-6	CASGLGRAGANILTF	TGTGCCAGCGGCTTGGGCAGAGCTGGGGCCAACATCCTGACTTTC
-	TRBV19	once	TRBJ1-1	CANSIKAANTEALF	TGTGCCAATAGTATAAAGGCGGCGAACACTGAAGCTCTCTTT
-	TRBV6-6	-	TRBJ1-6	CASNPNTGGSPLHF	TGTGCCAGCAACCCTAACACAGGTGGTTCACCCCTCCACTTT
-	TRBV28	-	TRBJ1-1	CASSLATAWNTEAFF	TGTGCCAGCAGTTTAGCAACAGCATGGAACACTGAAGCTTTCTTT
-	TRBV7-9	-	TRBJ2-3	CDSSLLVGSGDTQYF	TGTGACAGCAGCTTACTAGTCGGGTCTGGGGATACGCAGTATTTT
-	TRBV6-5	many	TRBJ2-2	CASRDPPGETGELFF	TGTGCCAGCCGAGACCCCCCGGGAGAAACCGGGGAGCTGTTTTTT
-	TRBV6-6	-	TRBJ2-1	CVSSYSTGSYNEQFF	TGTGTCAGCAGTTACTCGACTGGTTCCTATAATGAGCAGTTCTTC
-	TRBV5-4	-	TRBJ2-2	CASRPGVNTRELFF	TGTGCCAGCAGGCCAGGGGTGAACACCCGGGAGCTGTTTTTT
-	TRBV5-1	-	TRBJ1-2	CASSFDRMIGYTF	TGCGCCAGCAGCTTTGACCGGATGATTGGCTACACCTTC
-	TRBV29-1	-	TRBJ2-5	CSVAASHQDTQCF	TGCAGCGTTGCAGCTTCACACCAAGATACCCAGTGCTTC
-	TRBV4-3	-	TRBJ1-3	CASSQKGYINTIYF	TGCGCCAGCAGTCAAAAGGGGTATATAAACACCATATATTTT
-	TRBV6-2/TRBV6-3	-	TRBJ1-5	CASTLVKGVLSQHF	TGTGCCAGCACCCTGGTGAAAGGGGTTCTGTCCCAACATTTT
-	TRBV11-2	-	TRBJ2-2	CACSTDSDARELFF	TGTGCCTGCAGCACAGACTCGGACGCCCGGGAGCTGTTTTTT
-	TRBV12-3/TRBV12-4	-	TRBJ1-5	CASSPSEGWHTDTQHF	TGTGCCAGCAGTCCCTCGGAAGGCTGGCACACAGATACGCAGCATTTT
-	TRBV7-9	-	TRBJ2-3	CASSLRWQGLDMQYF	TGTGCCAGCAGCTTAAGGTGGCAGGGATTAGATATGCAGTATTTT
-	TRBV10-2	-	TRBJ2-7	CASSGALYYDQYF	TGCGCCAGCAGTGGGGCACTCTATTACGACCAGTACTTC
TRBD1	TRBV29-1	-	TRBJ1-1	CSVAGGWGMNAGALF	TGCAGCGTTGCAGGGGGCTGGGGGATGAACGCTGGAGCTCTCTTT
TRBD1	TRBV29-1	-	TRBJ2-5	CSVDPDRGRQETQYF	TGCAGCGTAGATCCCGACAGGGGGCGGCAAGAGACCCAATACTTC
-	TRBV6-2/TRBV6-3	-	TRBJ2-1	CASSKFSGSYNEQFF	TGTGCCAGCAGTAAATTTAGTGGGAGCTACAATGAGCAGTTCTTC
-	TRBV11-1	-	TRBJ1-6	CAISGATGSASNNSPLHF	TGTGCCATCAGTGGGGCGACCGGGAGCGCGTCTAATAATTCACCCCTCCACTTT
-	TRBV29-1	-	TRBJ2-5	CSCHVGAGQDTHYF	TGCAGCTGCCACGTCGGGGCGGGGCAAGATACCCATTACTTC